This TCR beta chain was identified in a study of T cells in Graves' hyperthyroidism and ophthalmopathy. At the level of the study: Prior to any treatment, at the point of initial diagnosis, peripheral blood was collected.

With 5 bases removed from V and 3 bases from J, the gap between germline ends came to 8 bases. Germline CDR1 MNHNS, CDR2 SASEGT. The CDR3 spans 13 residues. This clonotype was seen many times. What was amplified from RNA transcripts were TCR beta CDR3 regions. A set of HTBI primers served as the primers for a first-round RT-PCR of the TCR CDR3. TCRdb analysed the multiplex PCR reads with MiXCR anew, one entry per CDR3 protein. The repertoire holds about 130,000 distinct CDR3 sequences, around 20% seen once, with more than 60% in the top ten. Hyperthyroidism, newly diagnosed and lasting under 2 months, affected patients aged 18 to 65. The sample, blood from the first hyperthyroidism diagnosis, precedes any ophthalmopathy symptoms.

The sequence was collected from a woman aged 50 to 60 with Graves' hyperthyroidism that later progressed to Graves' ophthalmopathy. Sequenced material: blood. J is TRBJ2-1 and V is TRBV6-1; a possible D gene is TRBD2 (6 bases). DNA of the CDR3: TGTGCCAGCAGTCGGGACTTCTACAATGAGCAGTTCTTC. Translating it yields CASSRDFYNEQFF.